The 10 T cell receptor beta chains below come from one sample, sequenced in a study of shared clonotypes between healthy human individuals. Here immunoSEQ multiplex PCR was the method, and the copy in TCRdb shows in-frame clones only, minus some. The sample lists roughly 2.6 million clones, around 90% occurring once. Sequenced input: naive CD4+ T cells sorted from blood. Subset given: CD45RA+ positively selected. The source of these receptors is a man younger than 35 in good health.

The chain combines TRBV5-6 with TRBJ2-3; tentative D call: TRBD2 (5 bases). Trimming removed 3 bases from V and 3 bases from J, with 23 bases in between. The CDR3 is made up of 18 amino acids. Germline CDR1 reads SGHDT; CDR2 reads YYEEEE. The CDR3 reads CASSYGGWIGVRTDTQYF. CDR3 coding DNA: TGTGCCAGCAGCTATGGAGGTTGGATAGGTGTAAGGACAGATACGCAGTATTTT.

This chain connects TRBV5-4 to TRBJ1-2; 8 bases map to TRBD1. Unmatched junction bases numbered 4, after V lost 0 bases and J lost 0 bases. CDR1 and CDR2 from the germline V gene are SGHNT and YYREEE (reference sequence). This CDR3 contains 16 residues. The CDR3 here is CASSLGQGTTNYGYTF. The CDR3 coding sequence is TGTGCCAGCAGCTTGGGACAGGGGACAACTAACTATGGCTACACCTTC.

The V call is TRBV11-2, the J call TRBJ2-7, with 11 bases lining up with TRBD2. The germline gives CDR1 SGHAT, CDR2 FQNNGV. J was trimmed by 7 bases and V by 7 bases; bases with no gene match: 12. The CDR3 runs to 15 residues. The DNA for the CDR3 is TGTGCCAGCAAACCTATAGGCCGACTAGCGGGAGAGCAGTACTTC. Translation: CASKPIGRLAGEQYF.

This clone was counted a single time. The rearrangement uses TRBV4-1 and TRBJ1-6; no clear D. Germline CDR1 MGHRA, CDR2 YSYEKL. Deletions cut 0 bases from V and 6 bases from J, with 9 bases between. The CDR3 contains 15 residues. CDR3 sequence reads: CASSQDGVGNSPLHF. The DNA for the CDR3 is TGCGCCAGCAGCCAAGATGGGGTCGGTAATTCACCCCTCCACTTT.

The chain joins TRBV4-3 to TRBJ2-1, with 7 bases identical to TRBD2. Germline CDR1 reads LGHNA; CDR2 reads YSLEER. The length of the CDR3 is 17 residues. The junction had 17 bases not matched to a gene; V was cut back by 3 bases and J by 9 bases. The CDR3 region has the DNA TGCGCCAGCAGCCACCGCTTCGCGGGAGTAATGATAGGTGAGCAGTTCTTC. The encoded protein is CASSHRFAGVMIGEQFF.

With respect to this clone: The identical CDR3 is also encoded by other nucleotide sequences in the sample. The chain has TRBV18 and TRBJ1-1; 8 positions agree with TRBD1. V lost 3 bases to trimming and J lost 1 base; unmatched junction nucleotides: 1. Germline CDR1 and CDR2: KGHSH and LQKENI. This CDR3 has 14 residues. In nucleotides, the CDR3 is TGTGCCAGCTCACCGGGGACAGGGAACACTGAAGCTTTCTTT. Its protein product is CASSPGTGNTEAFF.

Comments on this clone: In the same sample, other DNA sequences code for this CDR3. V and J are TRBV18 and TRBJ1-4; possible D gene TRBD1, 5 bases. This CDR3 comprises 15 residues. The germline V gene has CDR1 KGHSH and CDR2 LQKENI. V was clipped by 3 bases and J by 0 bases, with 8 bases between them. CDR3 in amino acids: CASSPDRPTNEKLFF. The CDR3 DNA is TGTGCCAGCTCACCTGACAGACCAACTAATGAAAAACTGTTTTTT.

The J gene is TRBJ2-3, the V gene TRBV19; 8 nucleotides match TRBD2. The ends lost 7 bases at V and 2 bases at J; junction bases unmatched: 5. CDR3 size: 14 residues. The germline V gene encodes CDR1 LNHDA and CDR2 SQIVND (reference sequence). The CDR3 nucleotides read TGTGCCAGTAAGGGGCGGGGGGCCACAGATACGCAGTATTTT. This codes for CASKGRGATDTQYF. Variable domain in full (rest from reference TRBV19 and TRBJ2-3): DGGITQSPKYLFRKEGQNVTLSCEQNLNHDAMYWYRQDPGQGLRLIYYSQIVNDFQKGDIAEGYSVSREKKESFPLTVTSAQKNPTAFYLCASKGRGATDTQYFGPGTRLTVL.

This chain connects TRBV6-5 to TRBJ2-7, with 7 bases lining up with TRBD1. This CDR3 has 13 amino acids. V trimming: 7 bases; J trimming: 1 base; junction bases outside the gene matches: 4. Germline V CDR1 and CDR2: MNHEY, SVGAGI. In nucleotides, the CDR3 is TGTGCCAGCACCGGGACAGAGTCCTACGAGCAGTACTTC. Translated, it gives CASTGTESYEQYF.

The chain combines TRBV6-1 with TRBJ2-7; TRBD1 agrees at 8 bases. The CDR3 contains 14 residues. CDR1 is MNHNS, CDR2 SASEGT, per germline. V trimming: 5 bases; J trimming: 3 bases; junction bases outside the gene matches: 6. CDR3 in amino acids: CASSFQTGVYEQYF. The DNA for the CDR3 is TGTGCCAGCAGTTTCCAGACAGGGGTCTACGAGCAGTACTTC.